This TCR beta chain was sequenced during a study of T-cell reconstitution after alpha-beta-depleted transplantation in children. Trimming removed 5 bases at V and 5 bases at J, with 21 bases between. The CDR3 spans 16 residues. This clonotype was recorded only once. The library targeted TCRbeta and was prepared with unique molecular identifiers. Each CDR3 protein is one row after TCRdb ran MiXCR on the PCR reads. The sample has approximately 490,000 distinct CDR3 sequences; 9.5% to 15% are singletons. This clonotype was sampled from a human donor who donated a stem cell graft to a child with combined immunodeficiency. V gene TRBV12-3 or TRBV12-4 combines with J gene TRBJ2-5; D may be TRBD2 (6 bases). This specimen consisted of PBMCs from the stem cell graft donor, obtained from the stem cell graft. The CDR3 here is CASSGPSGVPSETQYF. The CDR3 bases are TGTGCCAGCAGTGGGCCCTCGGGGGTCCCCAGTGAGACCCAGTACTTC.